The 25 T cell receptor beta chains reported below all come from one sample, sequenced in a study of graft-versus-host responses after intestinal transplantation. Their target antigens are unknown. This table comes from immunoSEQ multiplex PCR, and its TCRdb copy is limited to in-frame clones, with some not included. The sample carries around 100,000 clones, 85% to 95% recorded once. The material was unstimulated CD8+ T cells sorted from spleen or lymph node cells, obtained before transplant. The receptors here all came from a human donor who was the organ donor for an intestinal transplant.

The V gene is TRBV27, the J gene TRBJ2-5; 12 bases are shared with TRBD2. The CDR3 is 15 amino acids. The germline CDR1 and CDR2 sequences are MNHEY and SMNVEV (reference sequence). V shed 4 bases, J shed 7 bases, and the junction held 7 bases outside the gene matches. This CDR3 reads CASSSGTSGLGTQYF. The CDR3 DNA reads TGTGCCAGCAGTTCAGGGACTAGCGGGCTGGGGACCCAGTACTTC.

The V gene is TRBV2, the J gene TRBJ2-1; 10 bases align to TRBD1. The CDR3 has 15 amino acids. Germline V gene lookup returns CDR1 SNHLY and CDR2 FYNNEI. V trimming: 4 bases; J trimming: 6 bases; junction bases outside the gene matches: 6. Here the CDR3 reads CASSGGQGRFNEQFF. CDR3 DNA: TGTGCCAGCAGTGGGGGACAGGGGAGATTCAATGAGCAGTTCTTC.

This chain uses TRBV7-3 with TRBJ1-2; 7 bases match TRBD1. The V gene end was trimmed by 6 bases and the J gene end by 7 bases; junction bases not matched to a gene: 8. The germline V gene has CDR1 SGHTA and CDR2 FQGTGA. The CDR3 length is 13 residues. CDR3 sequence (DNA): TGTGCCAGCAGTTTCGAGGGGGCGGTTGGCTACACCTTC. Translated: CASSFEGAVGYTF.

The sample holds one count of this clone. This chain joins TRBV7-8 and TRBJ2-1, with a weak D call TRBD2 (5 bases). The V end lost 4 bases, the J end lost 4 bases, and 8 bases lay between the germline ends. The CDR3 spans 13 residues. Germline V CDR1 and CDR2: SGHVS, FQNEAQ. The CDR3 here is CASSSSGYNEQFF. The DNA for the CDR3 is TGTGCCAGCAGCTCGAGCGGTTACAATGAGCAGTTCTTC.

The chain has TRBV14 and TRBJ2-7; a weak D match, TRBD1 (5 bases). The germline V gene has CDR1 SGHDN and CDR2 FVKESK. The CDR3 covers 13 residues. Trimming shortened V by 4 bases and J by 3 bases, and 10 bases separated the two germline ends. Here the CDR3 reads CASSPDTLYEQYF. Written as DNA, the CDR3 is TGTGCCAGCAGCCCGGACACTCTCTACGAGCAGTACTTC. Together with reference TRBV14 and TRBJ2-7, the CDR3 gives the full variable domain: EAGVTQFPSHSVIEKGQTVTLRCDPISGHDNLYWYRRVMGKEIKFLLHFVKESKQDESGMPNNRFLAERTGGTYSTLKVQPAELEDSGVYFCASSPDTLYEQYFGPGTRLTVT.

The gene calls are TRBV7-9 and TRBJ2-5, with D possibly TRBD1 on 5 matching bases. In germline, CDR1 is SEHNR, CDR2 FQNEAQ (reference sequence). The CDR3 sequence is 14 residues long. V gave up 5 bases and J gave up 1 base, with 11 bases separating them. CDR3 sequence: CASSKWGPQETQYF. The CDR3 bases are TGTGCCAGCAGCAAATGGGGCCCCCAAGAGACCCAGTACTTC.

V usage is TRBV27 and J usage is TRBJ2-5; maybe TRBD1 (6 bases). Near its end, the DNA agrees better with TRBJ2-7, so the J call may be wrong. CDR3 length equals 14 residues. Germline V CDR1 and CDR2: MNHEY, SMNVEV (reference sequence). The CDR3, as DNA: TGTGCCAGCAGTCTAACCGGGACAACCTACGAGCAGTACTTC. This codes for CASSLTGTTYEQYF.

V is TRBV7-9 and J is TRBJ2-2; no definite D call. The ends were cut back, 5 bases at V and 5 bases at J, with 6 bases in the middle. The CDR3 is 12 amino acids. Germline loops: CDR1 SEHNR, CDR2 FQNEAQ (reference sequence). CDR3 nucleotides: TGTGCCAGCAGCCTAGGAACCGGGGAGCTGTTTTTT. Amino acids: CASSLGTGELFF.

This clone has only one observation. J is TRBJ1-1 and V is TRBV4-1, with D perhaps TRBD1 (6 bases). The CDR3 spans 17 residues. Looked up from germline, CDR1 is MGHRA and CDR2 is YSYEKL. Trimming took off 7 bases at V and 3 bases at J, with 24 bases between the two ends. The DNA for the CDR3 is TGCGCCAGCACCCCTGAATTAGTCAGGGGAAGGTACACTGAAGCTTTCTTT. Translating gives CASTPELVRGRYTEAFF.

The J gene is TRBJ2-7, the V gene TRBV9; 11 nucleotides align to TRBD1. This CDR3 is 16 amino acids long. The trim removed 4 bases at V and 1 base at J, leaving 7 bases unmatched. The germline V gene encodes CDR1 SGDLS and CDR2 YYNGEE. In nucleotides, the CDR3 is TGTGCCAGCAGCCCAGACGGGACAGGGGGTTCCTACGAGCAGTACTTC. Translated, it gives CASSPDGTGGSYEQYF.

The V and J genes are TRBV4-2 and TRBJ2-7; 9 bases line up with TRBD1. Germline V gene data show CDR1 as LGHNA and CDR2 as YNFKEQ. Losses at the gene ends were 4 bases for V and 0 bases for J; bases not matched to a gene: 4. The length of the CDR3 is 15 residues. The DNA of the CDR3 is TGTGCCAGCAGCCCCGGGACAGGGACCTCCTACGAGCAGTACTTC. Amino acid sequence: CASSPGTGTSYEQYF.

The gene calls are TRBV11-2 and TRBJ2-1; 10 positions match TRBD2. The V segment lost 8 bases and the J segment 4 bases; nucleotides outside the gene matches: 11. Per germline, CDR1 SGHAT and CDR2 FQNNGV. The CDR3 length is 16 residues. CDR3 sequence (DNA): TGTGCCAGCCACGACCGGGCTAGCGGGAGTTACAATGAGCAGTTCTTC. It codes for CASHDRASGSYNEQFF.

This chain links TRBV19 with TRBJ2-1; D assignment may be TRBD1 or TRBD2 (5 bases each). The V gene's germline CDR1 is LNHDA and CDR2 SQIVND (reference sequence). V lost 5 bases, J lost 2 bases, and 13 bases lay in between. CDR3 length: 15 amino acids. The CDR3 coding sequence is TGTGCCAGTAGTTCCTCCCGGGACCCCTACAATGAGCAGTTCTTC. This sequence encodes CASSSSRDPYNEQFF.

V and J are TRBV4-1 and TRBJ2-7; possibly TRBD1 for D (6 bases). V was clipped by 1 base and J by 2 bases, with 9 bases between them. Germline-derived CDR1 and CDR2 are MGHRA and YSYEKL. The CDR3 runs to 14 residues. In DNA form, the CDR3 reads TGCGCCAGCAGCCAAGTATCAGGGGCCTACGAGCAGTACTTC. Residues: CASSQVSGAYEQYF.

The V call is TRBV25-1, the J call TRBJ1-1, with no clear D. CDR1 MGHDK and CDR2 SYGVNS come from the germline V gene. The CDR3 length is 13 residues. Trimming took off 4 bases at V and 2 bases at J, with 8 bases between the two ends. As DNA, the CDR3 is TGTGCCAGCAGTGCGGGAGATAACACTGAAGCTTTCTTT. It translates to CASSAGDNTEAFF.

V gene TRBV27 combines with J gene TRBJ2-1; D ambiguous. CDR3 length equals 15 residues. V was trimmed by 4 bases and J by 0 bases, leaving 10 bases between them. CDR1 is MNHEY, CDR2 SMNVEV, per germline (reference sequence). CDR3 nucleotide sequence: TGTGCCAGCAGTTCCCGACCGTACTCCTACAATGAGCAGTTCTTC. Its translation: CASSSRPYSYNEQFF.

The rearrangement uses TRBV29-1 and TRBJ1-5; possibly TRBD1 for D (5 bases). The CDR3 spans 12 residues. V lost 4 bases and J lost 5, with 9 bases in between. Per germline, CDR1 SQVTM and CDR2 ANQGSEA. DNA of the CDR3: TGCAGCGTTGTAGGGGACGATCAGCCCCAGCATTTT. This encodes CSVVGDDQPQHF. Full variable domain (remainder filled in from reference TRBV29-1 and TRBJ1-5): SAVISQKPSRDICQRGTSLTIQCQVDSQVTMMFWYRQQPGQSLTLIATANQGSEATYESGFVIDKFPISRPNLTFSTLTVSNMSPEDSSIYLCSVVGDDQPQHFGDGTRLSIL.

J is TRBJ2-1 and V is TRBV6-5; 12 nucleotides line up with TRBD2. Germline V gene sequence: CDR1 MNHEY, CDR2 SVGAGI. CDR3 length: 15 residues. The V gene end was trimmed by 4 bases and the J gene end by 3 bases; junction bases not matched to a gene: 1. This chain's CDR3 is CASSSGLAGYNEQFF. DNA of the CDR3: TGTGCCAGCAGTTCGGGACTAGCGGGCTACAATGAGCAGTTCTTC.

CDR3 nucleotides: TGTGCCACGAGAACTAGCGGGGAGCTCAGAGGGGCCCAGTACTTC. Its translation: CATRTSGELRGAQYF. The V and J genes are TRBV15 and TRBJ2-5; TRBD2 matches at 10 bases. The CDR3 extends over 15 amino acids. The trim removed 9 bases at V and 9 bases at J, leaving 16 bases unmatched. The germline V gene encodes CDR1 LNHNV and CDR2 YYDKDF (reference sequence).

V and J are TRBV11-2 and TRBJ1-1; D not certain. This CDR3 is 13 amino acids long. From germline, CDR1 is SGHAT and CDR2 FQNNGV. Trimming shortened V by 5 bases and J by 5 bases, and 12 bases separated the two germline ends. CDR3 coding DNA: TGTGCCAGCAGCCAGTACGCGGCTACTGAAGCTTTCTTT. It encodes CASSQYAATEAFF.

This clone was seen just once. The rearrangement joins TRBV30 to TRBJ2-7, with 11 bases lining up with TRBD1. CDR1 and CDR2 from the germline V gene are GTSNPN and SVGIG (reference sequence). V gave up 3 bases and J gave up 7 bases; unmatched junction bases: 5. This CDR3 has 13 residues. This chain's CDR3 is CAWSQDRGLEQYF. For the CDR3, the DNA is TGTGCCTGGAGCCAGGACAGGGGGCTGGAGCAGTACTTC.

J is TRBJ2-7 and V is TRBV11-2; 10 bases fit TRBD1. Per germline, CDR1 SGHAT and CDR2 FQNNGV. Unmatched junction bases numbered 2, after V lost 3 bases and J lost 3 bases. This CDR3 is built from 14 residues. The CDR3 region is CASSFGTGDYEQYF. The CDR3 DNA sequence: TGTGCCAGCAGCTTCGGGACAGGGGACTACGAGCAGTACTTC.

This chain uses TRBV27 with TRBJ2-7, with 9 bases fitting TRBD2. The J segment lost 3 bases and the V segment lost 5 bases, leaving 17 bases of the junction unmatched. CDR1 is MNHEY, CDR2 SMNVEV, per germline (reference sequence). The CDR3 contains 18 residues. In DNA form, the CDR3 reads TGTGCCAGCAGTCTTAGGGGGGGTACTAGCGGGCCTTTCTACGAGCAGTACTTC. As protein: CASSLRGGTSGPFYEQYF.

The chain carries TRBV27 and TRBJ2-7; D could derive from TRBD1 or TRBD2 (6 bases each). Germline V lookup: CDR1 MNHEY, CDR2 SMNVEV (reference sequence). This CDR3 spans 12 amino acids. V was shortened by 5 bases and J by 6 bases, with 11 bases between the two germline ends. The CDR3 spells CASSHGGGEQYF. The CDR3 DNA reads TGTGCCAGCAGTCACGGAGGGGGCGAGCAGTACTTC.

The gene calls are TRBV15 and TRBJ2-2; D may be TRBD1 (8 bases). Germline CDR1 LNHNV, CDR2 YYDKDF (reference sequence). The germline V and J ends were trimmed by 5 bases and 3 bases, with 19 bases remaining between them. CDR3 length: 17 residues. This CDR3 is CATSAPTGGDYTGELFF. In DNA, the CDR3 is TGTGCCACCAGCGCTCCAACAGGGGGGGACTACACCGGGGAGCTGTTTTTT.